A single sample is the source of the 9 T cell receptor beta chains below, sequenced in a study of T cells in localized non-small cell lung cancer. TCRdb keeps only in-frame clones here, not all; method: immunoSEQ multiplex PCR. This table has about 64,000 clones, roughly 76% appearing once. The sample was PBMCs, taken before any cancer treatment. The receptors were sampled from a man aged 35 to 69 with stage II lung adenocarcinoma.

The chain is built from TRBV28 and TRBJ2-5; the D gene is possibly TRBD2 (5 bases). The CDR3 runs 14 residues. Germline CDR1 is MDHEN and CDR2 is SYDVKM. Deletions cut 8 bases from V and 2 bases from J, with 15 bases between. CDR3 coding DNA: TGTGCCAGCTTTCAACACGGCGGGCAAGAGACCCAGTACTTC. It translates to CASFQHGGQETQYF.

This clone has a single count. The rearrangement uses TRBV5-8 and TRBJ2-7; D may correspond to TRBD1 or TRBD2 (5 bases each). CDR1 is SGHTS and CDR2 is YDEGEE in the germline V gene. The length of the CDR3 is 14 residues. The ends were cut back, 6 bases at V and 4 bases at J, with 17 bases in the middle. CDR3 sequence: CASTSWGPLYEQYF. The CDR3 DNA is TGTGCCAGCACCTCATGGGGACCCCTATACGAGCAGTACTTC.

The chain joins TRBV15 to TRBJ1-5, with D possibly TRBD1 on 6 matching bases. V was pared by 8 bases and J by 2 bases, with 10 bases between. CDR3 length: 13 amino acids. Looked up from germline, CDR1 is LNHNV and CDR2 is YYDKDF (reference sequence). CDR3 sequence: CATGEGGNQPQHF. The DNA of the CDR3 is TGTGCCACCGGGGAGGGGGGCAATCAGCCCCAGCATTTT.

The rearrangement joins TRBV27 to TRBJ2-1; D is uncertain. The V gene's germline CDR1 is MNHEY and CDR2 SMNVEV (reference sequence). Trimming shortened V by 3 bases and J by 0 bases, and 3 bases separated the two germline ends. This CDR3 is built from 13 residues. The CDR3 is CASSLSSYNEQFF. CDR3 in DNA: TGTGCCAGCAGTTTGAGCTCCTACAATGAGCAGTTCTTC.

The chain carries TRBV25-1 and TRBJ2-2; the D is unclear. The CDR3 spans 16 residues. Trimming cost V 2 bases and J 2 bases, with 12 bases left between them. Germline V CDR1 and CDR2: MGHDK, SYGVNS. The CDR3 DNA sequence: TGTGCCAGCAGTGAAAGGCCAAACCAAAACACCGGGGAGCTGTTTTTT. Translating gives CASSERPNQNTGELFF.

This clone has only a few counts. V and J are TRBV13 and TRBJ1-2; D gene unclear. Germline assignment: CDR1 PRHDT and CDR2 FYEKMQ (reference sequence). V gave up 2 bases and J gave up 4 bases, with 14 bases separating them. This CDR3 region has 15 residues. The CDR3 here is CASSLSDEDIYGYTF. CDR3 in DNA: TGTGCCAGCAGCTTATCCGACGAAGACATCTATGGCTACACCTTC.

The V and J genes are TRBV6-5 and TRBJ2-7, with a weak D call TRBD2 (6 bases). Germline loops: CDR1 MNHEY, CDR2 SVGAGI. With 3 bases removed from V and 2 bases from J, the gap between germline ends came to 14 bases. This CDR3 spans 15 amino acids. In DNA, the CDR3 is TGTGCCAGCAGTTATGTTGGCGGGACCGCCTACGAGCAGTACTTC. Translation: CASSYVGGTAYEQYF.

This chain joins TRBV28 and TRBJ2-7; the match to TRBD2 covers 10 bases. CDR3 size: 17 residues. V lost 4 bases, J lost 7 bases, and 16 bases stayed unmatched. The germline V gene has CDR1 MDHEN and CDR2 SYDVKM. In DNA, the CDR3 is TGTGCCAGCAGTTCCCTAACCCTAGCGGGGGCCCTCTGGGAGCAGTACTTC. This encodes CASSSLTLAGALWEQYF.

The chain employs TRBV7-8 and TRBJ2-7; 10 bases agree with TRBD2. The CDR3 runs to 14 residues. Per germline, CDR1 SGHVS and CDR2 FQNEAQ. The V gene end was trimmed by 8 bases and the J gene end by 3 bases; junction bases not matched to a gene: 7. The CDR3 DNA follows: TGTGCCAGCCGCAAGCGGGAGGGCCTCTACGAGCAGTACTTC. Translation: CASRKREGLYEQYF.